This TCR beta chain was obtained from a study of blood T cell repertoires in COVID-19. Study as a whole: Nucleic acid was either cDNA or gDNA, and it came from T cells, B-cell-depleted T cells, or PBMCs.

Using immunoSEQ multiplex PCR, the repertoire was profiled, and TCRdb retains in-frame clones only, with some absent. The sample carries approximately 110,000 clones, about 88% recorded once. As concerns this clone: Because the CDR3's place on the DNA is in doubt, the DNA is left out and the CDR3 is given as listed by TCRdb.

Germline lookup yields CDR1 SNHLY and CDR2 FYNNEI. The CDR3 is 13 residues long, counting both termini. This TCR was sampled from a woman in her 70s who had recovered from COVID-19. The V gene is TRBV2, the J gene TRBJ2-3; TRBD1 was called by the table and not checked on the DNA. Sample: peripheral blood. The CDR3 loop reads CASRVGAGTGRTF.